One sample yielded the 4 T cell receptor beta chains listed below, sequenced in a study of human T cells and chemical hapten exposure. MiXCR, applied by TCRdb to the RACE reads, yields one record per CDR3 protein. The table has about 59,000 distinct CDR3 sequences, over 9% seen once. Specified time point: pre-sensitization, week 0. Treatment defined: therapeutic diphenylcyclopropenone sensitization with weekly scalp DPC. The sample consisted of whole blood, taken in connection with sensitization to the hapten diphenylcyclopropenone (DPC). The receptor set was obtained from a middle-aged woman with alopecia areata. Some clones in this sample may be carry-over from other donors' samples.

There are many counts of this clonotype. The CDR3 coding sequence is TGCAGCGTTCCCGGGACCGACTACAATGAGCAGTTCTTC. It encodes CSVPGTDYNEQFF. This sequence joins TRBV29-1 and TRBJ2-1, with D possibly called TRBD1 or TRBD2 (5 bases each). The CDR3 covers 13 residues. The germline CDR1 and CDR2 sequences are SQVTM and ANQGSEA. With 5 bases removed from V and 3 bases from J, the gap between germline ends came to 11 bases.

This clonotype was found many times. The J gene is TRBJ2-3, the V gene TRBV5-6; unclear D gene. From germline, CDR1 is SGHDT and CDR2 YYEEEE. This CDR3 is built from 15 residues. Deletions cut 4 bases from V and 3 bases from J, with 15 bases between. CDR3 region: CASSTMVLRTDTQYF. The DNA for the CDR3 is TGTGCCAGCAGCACGATGGTCCTCAGGACAGATACGCAGTATTTT.

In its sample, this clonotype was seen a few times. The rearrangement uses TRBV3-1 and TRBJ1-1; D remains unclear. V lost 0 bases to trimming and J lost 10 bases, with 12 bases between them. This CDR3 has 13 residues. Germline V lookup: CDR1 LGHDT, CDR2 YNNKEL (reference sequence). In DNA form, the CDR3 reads TGTGCCAGCAGCCAAGAGGGTACCGAGGGAGCTTTCTTT. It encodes CASSQEGTEGAFF.

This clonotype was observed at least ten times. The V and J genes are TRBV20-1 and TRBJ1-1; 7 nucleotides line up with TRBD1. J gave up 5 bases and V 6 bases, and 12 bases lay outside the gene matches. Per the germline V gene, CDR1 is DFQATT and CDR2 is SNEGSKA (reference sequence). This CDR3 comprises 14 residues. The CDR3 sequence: CSALGDSLMTEAFF. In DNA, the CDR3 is TGCAGTGCACTAGGGGACAGTCTAATGACTGAAGCTTTCTTT.